The 19 T cell receptor beta chains given below trace back to one sample, sequenced in a study of shared T cell receptors in the human thymus. Using immunoSEQ multiplex PCR, the repertoire was profiled, and TCRdb retains in-frame clones only, with some absent. The sample shows 630,000 or so clones, approximately 87% of them seen only once. This same sample was also part of a study on human thymus T cells.

Sequencing used thymocytes. These TCRs come from a boy under three years old with a congenital heart defect.

The chain links TRBV20-1 to TRBJ2-7; a weak D match, TRBD1 (6 bases). This CDR3 is 11 amino acids long. Per the germline V gene, CDR1 is DFQATT and CDR2 is SNEGSKA (reference sequence). V was clipped by 8 bases and J by 5 bases, with 13 bases between them. CDR3 sequence reads: CSRNRAHEQYF. CDR3 bases: TGCAGTAGAAACAGGGCCCACGAGCAGTACTTC.

This chain links TRBV7-2 with TRBJ1-1, with D possibly TRBD1 on 5 matching bases. In germline, CDR1 is SGHTA, CDR2 FQGNSA. V was trimmed by 6 bases and J by 4 bases, leaving 12 bases between them. The CDR3 sequence is 13 residues long. CDR3 residues: CASRGQSLTEAFF. The CDR3 DNA reads TGTGCCAGCAGGGGGCAGTCTCTCACTGAAGCTTTCTTT.

The genes are TRBV28 and TRBJ1-3; no firm D call. Deletions cut 3 bases from V and 4 bases from J, with 10 bases between. CDR3 length: 14 amino acids. CDR1 is MDHEN, CDR2 SYDVKM, per germline. The CDR3 region is CASSLSSRGNTIYF. The CDR3 DNA follows: TGTGCCAGCAGTTTGTCCTCCAGGGGAAACACCATATATTTT. The whole variable domain, filled in from reference TRBV28 and TRBJ1-3, reads DVKVTQSSRYLVKRTGEKVFLECVQDMDHENMFWYRQDPGLGLRLIYFSYDVKMKEKGDIPEGYSVSREKKERFSLILESASTNQTSMYLCASSLSSRGNTIYFGEGSWLTVV.

The chain has TRBV9 and TRBJ1-1, with D tentatively TRBD1 (5 bases). V lost 5 bases and J 0 bases, leaving 14 bases between the germline ends. The CDR3 contains 15 residues. Germline V gene sequence: CDR1 SGDLS, CDR2 YYNGEE. The CDR3 nucleotides are TGTGCCAGCAGTACAACAGGTGACATGAACACTGAAGCTTTCTTT. Its protein product is CASSTTGDMNTEAFF. Together with reference TRBV9 and TRBJ1-1, the CDR3 gives the full variable domain: DSGVTQTPKHLITATGQRVTLRCSPRSGDLSVYWYQQSLDQGLQFLIQYYNGEERAKGNILERFSAQQFPDLHSELNLSSLELGDSALYFCASSTTGDMNTEAFFGQGTRLTVV.

V and J are TRBV28 and TRBJ1-1; 9 nucleotides agree with TRBD1. This CDR3 has 16 residues. CDR1 and CDR2 (germline): MDHEN, SYDVKM. Trimming removed 4 bases from V and 1 base from J; junction bases left unmatched: 7. The DNA of the CDR3 is TGTGCCAGCAGTTCAAACGTGGGACAGGGGAACACTGAAGCTTTCTTT. Its protein product is CASSSNVGQGNTEAFF.

In its sample, this clone was seen a few times. The DNA of the CDR3 is TGTGCCAGCAGTTACACTCCCGGGGGGGCCGGAGATGAGCAGTTCTTC. Translated: CASSYTPGGAGDEQFF. The rearrangement joins TRBV6-5 to TRBJ2-1; 8 positions match TRBD2. This CDR3 contains 16 residues. The junction had 11 bases not matched to a gene; V was cut back by 2 bases and J by 8 bases. Looked up from germline, CDR1 is MNHEY and CDR2 is SVGAGI.

This clone was recorded only once. The chain links TRBV6-1 to TRBJ1-1, with a tentative D call TRBD1 (5 bases). CDR1 is MNHNS, CDR2 SASEGT, per germline. The CDR3 loop spans 15 amino acids. V was clipped by 0 bases and J by 0 bases, with 8 bases between them. Here the CDR3 reads CASSEAGVMNTEAFF. The CDR3 nucleotides are TGTGCCAGCAGTGAAGCAGGGGTGATGAACACTGAAGCTTTCTTT.

This clone has more than one count but fewer than ten. The chain has TRBV4-1 and TRBJ2-7, with D perhaps matching TRBD2 (5 bases). CDR3 length: 14 residues. The germline CDR1 and CDR2 sequences are MGHRA and YSYEKL. V was clipped by 1 base and J by 7 bases, with 14 bases between them. The chain's CDR3 is CASSQVAGEREQYF. CDR3 DNA: TGCGCCAGCAGCCAAGTCGCCGGGGAACGGGAGCAGTACTTC.

The CDR3 DNA follows: TGTGCCAGCAGCACGGCCGGGACAGCTTACGAGCAGTACTTC. Translated: CASSTAGTAYEQYF. V gene TRBV5-4 combines with J gene TRBJ2-7, with 7 bases fitting TRBD1. The CDR3 sequence is 14 residues long. J was trimmed by 4 bases and V by 4 bases; bases with no gene match: 8. Germline CDR1 reads SGHNT; CDR2 reads YYREEE (reference sequence).

The chain is built from TRBV7-9 and TRBJ1-2, with a tentative D call TRBD1 (5 bases). The germline CDR1 and CDR2 sequences are SEHNR and FQNEAQ (reference sequence). Trimming took 5 bases from V and 3 from J, leaving 25 bases between them. CDR3 length: 18 residues. CDR3 region: CASSRGTLKDGPYYGYTF. CDR3 nucleotide sequence: TGTGCCAGCAGCCGGGGGACTTTAAAGGACGGTCCCTACTATGGCTACACCTTC.

V and J are TRBV9 and TRBJ2-7, with D perhaps matching TRBD1 (6 bases). From germline, CDR1 is SGDLS and CDR2 YYNGEE. With 4 bases removed from V and 0 bases from J, the gap between germline ends came to 20 bases. CDR3 length equals 17 residues. This chain's CDR3 is CASSLEDRRESSYEQYF. The CDR3 DNA sequence: TGTGCCAGCAGCCTCGAGGACAGACGAGAGAGCTCCTACGAGCAGTACTTC. The full variable domain, its missing parts supplied by reference TRBV9 and TRBJ2-7, is DSGVTQTPKHLITATGQRVTLRCSPRSGDLSVYWYQQSLDQGLQFLIQYYNGEERAKGNILERFSAQQFPDLHSELNLSSLELGDSALYFCASSLEDRRESSYEQYFGPGTRLTVT.

In its sample, this clone was seen once. The chain is built from TRBV27 and TRBJ1-4, with D tentatively TRBD1 (5 bases). CDR3 length: 15 amino acids. V was trimmed by 5 bases and J by 7 bases, leaving 17 bases between them. Germline-derived CDR1 and CDR2 are MNHEY and SMNVEV (reference sequence). CDR3 protein: CASSPVFAGREKLFF. CDR3 nucleotide sequence: TGTGCCAGCAGTCCCGTCTTTGCGGGGCGTGAAAAACTGTTTTTT.

The chain carries TRBV7-9 and TRBJ2-1; D perhaps matches TRBD1 (6 bases). V shed 5 bases and J shed 6 bases, with 14 bases lying between them. CDR1 SEHNR and CDR2 FQNEAQ come from the germline V gene (reference sequence). The CDR3 is 14 residues long. The CDR3 spells CASSAVGTTNEQFF. Here the CDR3 DNA reads TGTGCCAGCAGCGCCGTAGGGACAACCAATGAGCAGTTCTTC.

This rearrangement joins TRBV5-1 to TRBJ2-7, with 10 bases identical to TRBD1. This CDR3 has 15 amino acids. Germline trimming cut 2 bases from V and 6 bases from J; bases unmatched to any gene: 8. Germline V lookup: CDR1 SGHRS, CDR2 YFSETQ. The CDR3 protein is CASSLGDRGHSEQYF. CDR3 DNA sequence: TGCGCCAGCAGCTTAGGGGACAGGGGTCACTCCGAGCAGTACTTC.

The chain recombines TRBV5-6 with TRBJ1-5, with a possible D match to TRBD1 (5 bases). The CDR3 loop spans 16 amino acids. CDR1 and CDR2 (germline): SGHDT, YYEEEE. Trimming shortened V by 4 bases and J by 5 bases, and 19 bases separated the two germline ends. The CDR3 here is CASSGGVKSRDQPQHF. The CDR3 nucleotides read TGTGCCAGCAGCGGAGGGGTCAAATCTCGGGATCAGCCCCAGCATTTT.

The chain couples TRBV4-3 to TRBJ2-3; 7 bases align to TRBD2. The CDR3 sequence is 15 residues long. The germline V gene encodes CDR1 LGHNA and CDR2 YSLEER. V dropped 6 bases and J dropped 2; count of bases not matched to a gene: 8. CDR3 nucleotide sequence: TGCGCCAGCAGTAAGCGGGACTTACTCACAGATACGCAGTATTTT. Its protein is CASSKRDLLTDTQYF.

J is TRBJ1-5 and V is TRBV12-5; possible D gene TRBD1, 6 bases. Germline V CDR1 and CDR2: LGHNT, FRNRAP. With 7 bases removed from V and 2 bases from J, the gap between germline ends came to 27 bases. The CDR3 has 19 residues. CDR3 region: CASVSPPSRHRDRNQPQHF. The CDR3 DNA follows: TGTGCTAGTGTCAGCCCCCCTAGCAGGCACAGGGACCGCAATCAGCCCCAGCATTTT.

V is TRBV10-2 and J is TRBJ1-2, with TRBD1 as a possible D gene (6 bases). The V and J ends lost 6 bases and 2 bases respectively, with 13 bases between them. The CDR3 is 14 residues long. Germline V gene data show CDR1 as WSHSY and CDR2 as SAAADI. Here the CDR3 DNA reads TGCGCCAGCAGCGCCTTGGACAGCAACTATGGCTACACCTTC. Translation: CASSALDSNYGYTF.

The rearrangement joins TRBV4-3 to TRBJ2-5; 8 nucleotides line up with TRBD2. Germline V gene data show CDR1 as LGHNA and CDR2 as YSLEER. CDR3 size: 16 residues. The J segment lost 2 bases and the V segment lost 0 bases, leaving 5 bases of the junction unmatched. CDR3 protein: CASSQEAVAGQETQYF. The DNA for the CDR3 is TGCGCCAGCAGCCAAGAGGCGGTAGCGGGGCAAGAGACCCAGTACTTC.